This T cell receptor (beta chain) is drawn from a study of T cell responses to AZD1222 COVID-19 vaccine. Overall study findings and caveats: Clonal diversity may have been underestimated, and the donors were mostly white British, with more females than males. CD4 TCRs covered the whole spike, strongest at regions 160-218 and 743-854. It was only after the peak T cell response that any repertoires were sampled.

A remark on this clone: What it binds is unknown.

Produced via immunoSEQ multiplex PCR; TCRdb's table is partial and in-frame only. The profile covers around 150,000 clones, with around 95% appearing a single time and over 0.95% taken by the ten largest. CDR3 length equals 15 residues. The V gene lost 5 bases and the J gene lost 1 base, with 11 bases spanning the gap. Germline values: CDR1 LGHDT, CDR2 YNNKEL (reference sequence). The TCR sequence derives from an adult in good health. This material consisted of peripheral blood, taken on day 0 of AZD1222 vaccination. The chain carries TRBV3-1 (or the pseudogene TRBV3-2) and TRBJ2-2; D possibly uses TRBD1 or TRBD2 (5 bases each). CDR3 protein: CASSDRGGNTGELFF. The DNA of the CDR3 is TGTGCCAGCAGCGATCGGGGCGGGAACACCGGGGAGCTGTTTTTT.